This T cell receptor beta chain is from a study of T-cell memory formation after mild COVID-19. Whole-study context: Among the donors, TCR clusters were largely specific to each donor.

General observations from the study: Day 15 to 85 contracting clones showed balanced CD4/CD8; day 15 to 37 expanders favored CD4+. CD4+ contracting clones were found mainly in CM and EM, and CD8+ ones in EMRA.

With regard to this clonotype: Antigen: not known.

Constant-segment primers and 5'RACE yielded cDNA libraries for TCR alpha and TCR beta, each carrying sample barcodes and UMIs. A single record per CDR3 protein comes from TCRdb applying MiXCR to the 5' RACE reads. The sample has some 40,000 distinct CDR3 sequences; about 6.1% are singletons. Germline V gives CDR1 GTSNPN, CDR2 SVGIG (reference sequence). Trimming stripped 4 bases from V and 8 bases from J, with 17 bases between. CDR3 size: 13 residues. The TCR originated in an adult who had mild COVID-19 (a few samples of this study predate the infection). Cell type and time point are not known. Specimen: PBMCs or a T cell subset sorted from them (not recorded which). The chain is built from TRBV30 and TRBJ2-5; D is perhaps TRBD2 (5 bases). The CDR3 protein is CAWTLGVLGTQYF. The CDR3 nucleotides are TGTGCCTGGACCCTCGGGGTTTTGGGAACCCAGTACTTC.